Below, 2 T cell receptor beta chains from the same sample are listed, as sequenced in a study of PD-L1 blockade in urothelial cancer. Only in-frame clones appear in the TCRdb table, and some are missing; sequencing was by immunoSEQ multiplex PCR. The repertoire includes around 42,000 clones, about four fifths of them detected once, and 2.7% sits in the top ten. The specimen was PBMCs, collected around atezolizumab (anti-PD-L1) treatment. The receptors shown here come from a man aged 65 to 85 with urothelial cancer.

Here the CDR3 DNA reads TGTGCCAGTAGGGACGAGGACAGGGGGTTTTTCCAGCCCCAGCATTTT. Its protein is CASRDEDRGFFQPQHF. This chain links TRBV19 with TRBJ1-5; 10 bases agree with TRBD1. The CDR3 has 16 residues. Germline lookup yields CDR1 LNHDA and CDR2 SQIVND (reference sequence). The V segment lost 6 bases and the J segment 7 bases; nucleotides outside the gene matches: 12.

The chain couples TRBV5-1 to TRBJ2-7, with TRBD2 matching over 7 bases. Germline-derived CDR1 and CDR2 are SGHRS and YFSETQ. The CDR3 totals 13 residues. V lost 1 base to trimming and J lost 3 bases; unmatched junction nucleotides: 1. CDR3 protein: CASSLRTSYEQYF. CDR3 in DNA: TGCGCCAGCAGCTTGAGGACTAGCTACGAGCAGTACTTC.